Described below is a single T cell receptor (beta chain) sequence and its context. Its antigen is currently unknown. The CDR3 extends over 13 amino acids. V was pared by 1 base and J by 7 bases, with 11 bases between. Germline V CDR1 and CDR2: SGHNT, YYREEE (reference sequence). Here immunoSEQ multiplex PCR was the method, and the copy in TCRdb shows in-frame clones only, minus some. In the table there are under 40,000 clones, about 70% of which are singletons. The data are from a study of vaccination effects on CD4 cells after COVID-19. Researchers isolated CD4+ T cells once 9 to 11 days of culture had elapsed.

Specimen: CD4+ T cells from PBMCs cultured without peptide, collected before COVID-19 vaccination. V usage is TRBV5-4 and J usage is TRBJ1-2; weak D call: TRBD1 (6 bases). The TCR comes from a human donor who received a COVID-19 vaccine. CDR3 amino acids: CASSLKGGIGYTF. The CDR3, as DNA: TGTGCCAGCAGCTTGAAGGGGGGGATTGGCTACACCTTC.